The 21 T cell receptor beta chains in this list originate from one sample, sequenced in a study of glioma-infiltrating T cells. The iRepertoire nested amplicon-rescue multiplex PCR amplified TCR alpha and beta CDR3s from RNA. TCRdb re-derived calls from the multiplex PCR reads in MiXCR, one entry per CDR3 protein. The table has some 160,000 distinct CDR3 sequences, around 40% seen once. The sample was glioma tissue, nonneoplastic brain tissue, or PBMCs (not recorded which). All receptors derive from a human donor with low-grade glioma or glioblastoma, undergoing nonglioma brain surgery, or in good health (not recorded which).

This clonotype was counted ten times or more. The rearrangement links TRBV12-5 to TRBJ2-7; no firm D call. This CDR3 is built from 11 residues. Trimming removed 3 bases at V and 4 bases at J, with 4 bases between. Germline V gives CDR1 LGHNT, CDR2 FRNRAP. In nucleotides, the CDR3 is TGTGCTAGTGGTTTTAGGTACGAGCAGTACTTC. Amino acid sequence: CASGFRYEQYF.

This clonotype was observed at least ten times. This rearrangement joins TRBV4-1 to TRBJ2-7; 9 bases fit TRBD1. The germline V gene has CDR1 MGHRA and CDR2 YSYEKL. J lost 1 base, V lost 5 bases, and 3 bases had no gene match. The CDR3 consists of 14 residues. DNA for the CDR3: TGCGCCAGCAGCACCGGGACAGGGTCCTACGAGCAGTACTTC. Translation gives CASSTGTGSYEQYF.

The chain joins TRBV6-2 or TRBV6-3 to TRBJ1-5; D uncertain. In germline, CDR1 is MNHEY, CDR2 SVGEGT. This CDR3 comprises 14 residues. V was shortened by 6 bases and J by 2 bases, with 11 bases between the two germline ends. CDR3 region: CASRNPGGNQPQHF. The CDR3 region has the DNA TGTGCCAGCAGAAACCCCGGGGGCAATCAGCCCCAGCATTTT.

A word on this clonotype: One junction end does not reproduce the germline sequence, and a read error may be involved. The V call is TRBV7-2, the J call TRBJ1-6; no definite D call. CDR1 is SGHTA and CDR2 is FQGNSA in the germline V gene. CDR3 size: 15 residues. CDR3 protein: CASRFTETVDLPLHF. The CDR3 DNA reads TGCGCCAGCAGATTCACGGAGACTGTAGATTTACCCCTCCACTTT. Filled out from reference TRBV7-2 and TRBJ1-6, the complete variable domain reads GAGVSQSPSNKVTEKGKDVELRCDPISGHTALYWYRQSLGQGLEFLIYFQGNSAPDKSGLPSDRFSAERTGGSVSTLTIQRTQQEDSAVYLCASRFTETVDLPLHFGNGTRLTVT.

This clonotype was picked up many times. The chain carries TRBV4-1 and TRBJ2-7; 10 nucleotides line up with TRBD1. Germline CDR1 MGHRA, CDR2 YSYEKL. The CDR3 is made up of 15 amino acids. V lost 4 bases and J lost 1; bases outside the gene matches: 4. CDR3 protein: CASSLRQGASYEQYF. Here the CDR3 DNA reads TGCGCCAGCAGCCTTAGACAGGGGGCTTCCTACGAGCAGTACTTC.

This clonotype occurred many times. J is TRBJ2-3 and V is TRBV3-1, with D uncertain. V shed 3 bases and J shed 7 bases, with 14 bases lying between them. CDR1 and CDR2 from the germline V gene are LGHDT and YNNKEL (reference sequence). CDR3 length: 14 residues. The CDR3 DNA follows: TGTGCCAGCAGCCAGACGGGCCCCCGGCATACGCAGTATTTT. This sequence encodes CASSQTGPRHTQYF.

Many counts were recorded for this clonotype. The CDR3 sequence is CSARQGWGINEKLFF. As DNA, the CDR3 is TGCAGTGCTAGACAGGGTTGGGGGATTAATGAAAAACTGTTTTTT. The chain links TRBV20-1 to TRBJ1-4; the D gene is possibly TRBD1 (5 bases). The germline V gene encodes CDR1 DFQATT and CDR2 SNEGSKA (reference sequence). The CDR3 covers 15 residues. V was trimmed by 2 bases and J by 4 bases, leaving 14 bases between them.

This clonotype was seen many times. The chain combines TRBV2 with TRBJ2-3; 10 nucleotides agree with TRBD2. Trimming removed 6 bases from V and 2 bases from J; junction bases left unmatched: 5. Germline loops: CDR1 SNHLY, CDR2 FYNNEI. CDR3 length: 15 amino acids. The CDR3 nucleotides are TGTGCCAGCAGCGCCACTAGCGGGGACACAGATACGCAGTATTTT. Translating gives CASSATSGDTDTQYF.

The chain carries TRBV28 and TRBJ1-5; D not certain. CDR1 and CDR2 from the germline V gene are MDHEN and SYDVKM. V was shortened by 2 bases and J by 5 bases, with 10 bases between the two germline ends. The CDR3 is 14 residues long. This CDR3 is CASSLLQADQPQHF. The DNA of the CDR3 is TGTGCCAGCAGTTTACTGCAGGCAGATCAGCCCCAGCATTTT.

This clonotype was seen many times. The CDR3 sequence is CSARDIQETQYF. In nucleotides, the CDR3 is TGCAGTGCTAGGGACATCCAAGAGACCCAGTACTTC. This chain connects TRBV20-1 to TRBJ2-5, with TRBD1 as a possible D gene (5 bases). V was trimmed by 3 bases and J by 1 base, leaving 6 bases between them. The germline V gene encodes CDR1 DFQATT and CDR2 SNEGSKA (reference sequence). This CDR3 has 12 residues.

As for this clonotype: This may be a read error, as it is one base from a much larger clone. This chain uses TRBV24-1 with TRBJ1-2; D not resolved. This CDR3 has 13 residues. CDR1 and CDR2 (germline): KGHDR, SFDVKD. V lost 2 bases, J lost 7 bases, and 10 bases lay in between. This CDR3 reads CATSDYLGTGYTF. The CDR3 DNA follows: TGTGCCACCAGTGATTACCTTGGAACTGGCTACACCTTC.

This clonotype was observed once. Its ends do not fully match the called genes, so a read error is possible. The rearrangement links TRBV28 to TRBJ2-2; D tentatively fits TRBD1 or TRBD2 (6 bases each). The CDR3 length is 14 residues. From germline, CDR1 is MDHEN and CDR2 SYDVKM. The CDR3 loop reads CAKSRGSNTGGLFF. The CDR3, as DNA: TGTGCCAAATCCAGGGGCTCGAACACCGGGGGGCTGTTTTTT. Filled out from reference TRBV28 and TRBJ2-2, the complete variable domain reads DVKVTQSSRYLVKRTGEKVFLECVQDMDHENMFWYRQDPGLGLRLIYFSYDVKMKEKGDIPEGYSVSREKKERFSLILESASTNQTSMYLCAKSRGSNTGGLFFGEGSRLTVL.

This clonotype is labeled medium-sized. The CDR3 is CASSSSGRAQYF. CDR3 nucleotide sequence: TGTGCCAGCAGTTCTAGCGGGCGGGCGCAGTATTTT. The rearrangement links TRBV7-2 to TRBJ2-3, with 8 bases identical to TRBD2. Losses at the gene ends were 6 bases for V and 10 bases for J; bases not matched to a gene: 6. CDR1 is SGHTA and CDR2 is FQGNSA in the germline V gene. This CDR3 contains 12 residues. The variable domain in full, with the rest retrieved from reference TRBV7-2 and TRBJ2-3, is GAGVSQSPSNKVTEKGKDVELRCDPISGHTALYWYRQSLGQGLEFLIYFQGNSAPDKSGLPSDRFSAERTGGSVSTLTIQRTQQEDSAVYLCASSSSGRAQYFGPGTRLTVL.

In this sample, this clonotype turned up once. This may be a read error: a much more frequent sequence differs by one nucleotide. V and J are TRBV20-1 and TRBJ2-3; 8 nucleotides line up with TRBD1. The CDR3 contains 13 residues. The V gene's germline CDR1 is DFQATT and CDR2 SNEGSKA (reference sequence). CDR3 sequence (DNA): TGCAGTGTTTGGGACAGGAGCATAGATACGCAGTATTTT. This codes for CSVWDRSIDTQYF.

Concerning this clonotype itself: This may arise from a read error, as a much more abundant clone is one base away. The chain employs TRBV28 and TRBJ2-4; TRBD1 aligns across 9 bases. The CDR3 is 16 residues long. V trimming: 4 bases; J trimming: 6 bases; junction bases outside the gene matches: 10. From germline, CDR1 is MDHEN and CDR2 SYDVKM. DNA of the CDR3: TGTGCCAGCAGTTATTCCCATGACAGGGGGGGAAACATTCAGTACTTC. It yields the protein CASSYSHDRGGNIQYF.

A word on this clonotype: A much larger clonotype is one base distant, so this may be a read error. This chain links TRBV20-1 with TRBJ2-7, with D perhaps matching TRBD1 (5 bases). The CDR3 extends over 13 amino acids. The V gene lost 5 bases and the J gene lost 3 bases, with 14 bases spanning the gap. Germline lookup yields CDR1 DFQATT and CDR2 SNEGSKA (reference sequence). CDR3 loop: CSADRQYSYEQYF. The CDR3 DNA sequence: TGCAGTGCTGACAGACAATACAGCTACGAGCAGTACTTC.

The genes are TRBV4-1 and TRBJ1-1; D unclear. The CDR3 has 12 residues. V lost 1 base and J 8 bases, leaving 8 bases between the germline ends. From germline, CDR1 is MGHRA and CDR2 YSYEKL. Here the CDR3 reads CASSQGSQEAFF. CDR3 sequence (DNA): TGCGCCAGCAGCCAAGGGTCCCAGGAAGCTTTCTTT.

Details on this clonotype: Compared with germline, one end of the junction differs, possibly owing to a read error. This chain connects TRBV11-2 to TRBJ2-3; D remains ambiguous. Germline V CDR1 and CDR2: SGHAT, FQNNGV. The CDR3 extends over 15 amino acids. The CDR3 spells CASSLERASTDTKYF. In DNA form, the CDR3 reads TGTGCCAGCAGCTTAGAACGGGCCAGCACAGATACGAAGTATTTT.

This clonotype was seen only a few times. The chain carries TRBV7-2 and TRBJ2-1; TRBD2 matches at 8 bases. Germline V gene lookup returns CDR1 SGHTA and CDR2 FQGNSA. The CDR3 is 16 amino acids. J gave up 5 bases and V 4 bases, and 10 bases lay outside the gene matches. CDR3 sequence (DNA): TGTGCCAGCAGCTATACCGGGACTAGTGATCACAATGAGCAGTTCTTC. Amino acids: CASSYTGTSDHNEQFF.

This clonotype was counted at least ten times. The chain joins TRBV6-1 to TRBJ2-7; possibly TRBD1 or TRBD2 for D (6 bases each). The germline gives CDR1 MNHNS, CDR2 SASEGT. Trimming stripped 4 bases from V and 3 bases from J, with 10 bases between. This CDR3 region has 13 residues. CDR3 nucleotides: TGTGCCAGCAGTGGACTAGGGGGCTACGAGCAGTACTTC. The encoded protein is CASSGLGGYEQYF.

This clonotype was detected many times. The rearrangement joins TRBV24-1 to TRBJ2-5, with 7 nucleotides matching TRBD2. The CDR3 consists of 13 residues. The germline CDR1 and CDR2 sequences are KGHDR and SFDVKD. V gave up 3 bases and J gave up 9 bases; unmatched junction bases: 6. CDR3 residues: CATSDGSGASQYF. DNA for the CDR3: TGTGCCACCAGTGATGGGAGCGGGGCGTCCCAGTACTTC.